One and the same sample provided the 20 T cell receptor beta chains below, sequenced in a study of T cell repertoires in cytomegalovirus infection. One entry per CDR3 protein, called by TCRdb with MiXCR from the reads. The sample consists of roughly 340,000 distinct CDR3 sequences, almost 30% of them appearing once. No cognate antigen is known for these TCRs. The sample here was cultured PBMCs, taken from culture after CMV antigen stimulation. Source of these receptors: a human donor in good health (CMV status not recorded). Some clones in this sample may be carry-over from other donors' samples.

CDR3 sequence: CASSLDRGQGTEAFF. The CDR3 DNA follows: TGTGCCAGCAGCTTGGACAGGGGGCAAGGGACTGAAGCTTTCTTT. This chain links TRBV11-3 with TRBJ1-1, with 11 bases that match TRBD1. Germline CDR1 is SGHNT and CDR2 is YENEEA. This CDR3 region has 15 residues. With V trimmed by 3 bases and J by 5 bases, 5 bases remained unmatched.

J is TRBJ1-1 and V is TRBV6-1; weak D call: TRBD1 (5 bases). The CDR3 extends over 14 amino acids. Trimming removed 6 bases from V and 6 bases from J, with 17 bases in between. Per germline, CDR1 MNHNS and CDR2 SASEGT. The CDR3 DNA is TGTGCCAGCAGGCCCGGGACCCCAGGCGCTGAAGCTTTCTTT. Translating gives CASRPGTPGAEAFF.

This clonotype was seen repeatedly, ten times or more. V and J are TRBV7-8 and TRBJ2-3, with 11 bases aligning to TRBD2. This CDR3 is 20 amino acids long. Germline assignment: CDR1 SGHVS and CDR2 FQNEAQ. Losses at the gene ends were 4 bases for V and 1 base for J; bases not matched to a gene: 16. In DNA, the CDR3 is TGTGCCAGCAGCTCCCAACGACTAGCGGGGCCGTTTAGCGGCACAGATACGCAGTATTTT. This translates into CASSSQRLAGPFSGTDTQYF.

This clonotype was observed a few times. The chain has TRBV12-3 or TRBV12-4 and TRBJ1-1; 8 bases fit TRBD1. The V segment lost 5 bases and the J segment 4 bases; nucleotides outside the gene matches: 3. There are 13 residues in the CDR3. The CDR3 DNA follows: TGTGCCAGCAGTCTCCAGGGGGCCACTGAAGCTTTCTTT. Translation gives CASSLQGATEAFF.

This chain uses TRBV5-6 with TRBJ1-3; 7 bases are a match to TRBD1. After removal of 1 base from V and 0 bases from J, the junction contained 10 bases not matched to a gene. This CDR3 contains 18 residues. Per germline, CDR1 SGHDT and CDR2 YYEEEE. CDR3 nucleotides: TGTGCCAGCAGCTTGTTTGGCAGGGGGATAAGCTCTGGAAACACCATATATTTT. It translates to CASSLFGRGISSGNTIYF.

The rearrangement links TRBV2 to TRBJ1-2; D is perhaps TRBD1 (6 bases). Germline assignment: CDR1 SNHLY and CDR2 FYNNEI. Deletions cut 8 bases from V and 3 bases from J, with 13 bases between. The CDR3 loop spans 13 amino acids. CDR3 bases: TGTGCCAGCCGCCCGGACAGTGACTATGGCTACACCTTC. It specifies CASRPDSDYGYTF.

At least ten counts were recorded for this clonotype. The chain recombines TRBV9 with TRBJ1-2; the D gene is possibly TRBD1 (6 bases). The CDR3 contains 15 residues. V was pared by 0 bases and J by 5 bases, with 14 bases between. Germline V gene data show CDR1 as SGDLS and CDR2 as YYNGEE. The CDR3 loop reads CASSVAPGEGYGYTF. The CDR3 region has the DNA TGTGCCAGCAGCGTAGCGCCAGGGGAGGGTTATGGCTACACCTTC.

This clonotype was detected only a few times. A much larger clone is a single base away; this may be a read error. CDR3 coding DNA: TGTGCCAGCAGCCGAGGGAGCACTGAAGCTTTCTTT. It yields the protein CASSRGSTEAFF. V gene TRBV13 combines with J gene TRBJ1-1; no clear D gene. CDR1 and CDR2 (germline): PRHDT, FYEKMQ (reference sequence). CDR3 length: 12 residues. Deletions cut 5 bases from V and 4 bases from J, with 8 bases between. The complete variable domain, with remaining parts taken from reference TRBV13 and TRBJ1-1, reads AAGVIQSPRHLIKEKRETATLKCYPIPRHDTVYWYQQGPGQDPQFLISFYEKMQSDKGSIPDRFSAQQFSDYHSELNMSSLELGDSALYFCASSRGSTEAFFGQGTRLTVV.

Many counts were recorded for this clonotype. The chain has TRBV7-2 and TRBJ2-3, with D perhaps TRBD2 (6 bases). V lost 5 bases and J lost 0, with 9 bases in between. Per the germline V gene, CDR1 is SGHTA and CDR2 is FQGNSA. The CDR3 contains 14 residues. The CDR3 DNA is TGTGCCAGCAGCGGGGCGGGGAGCACAGATACGCAGTATTTT. Protein product: CASSGAGSTDTQYF.

There are many counts of this clonotype. This chain connects TRBV7-2 to TRBJ1-5, with 10 positions matching TRBD1. CDR1 is SGHTA, CDR2 FQGNSA, per germline. Germline trimming cut 3 bases from V and 1 base from J; bases unmatched to any gene: 9. CDR3 size: 18 residues. The CDR3 reads CASSLARTGGFSNQPQHF. The CDR3 DNA is TGTGCCAGCAGCTTGGCACGGACAGGGGGATTCAGCAATCAGCCCCAGCATTTT.

In this sample, this clonotype turned up a few times. The V call is TRBV12-3 or TRBV12-4, the J call TRBJ2-6; no firm D call. Trimming shortened V by 7 bases and J by 0 bases, and 7 bases separated the two germline ends. The CDR3 spans 14 residues. The CDR3 sequence: CASIFFSGANVLTF. CDR3 bases: TGTGCCAGCATCTTCTTCTCTGGGGCCAACGTCCTGACTTTC.

A few counts support this clonotype. The V and J genes are TRBV18 and TRBJ1-1; the match to TRBD1 covers 8 bases. The V segment lost 5 bases and the J segment 8 bases; nucleotides outside the gene matches: 4. Germline V gene lookup returns CDR1 KGHSH and CDR2 LQKENI. The length of the CDR3 is 12 residues. DNA for the CDR3: TGTGCCAGCTCAGATCAGGGGGCAGAAGCTTTCTTT. Residues: CASSDQGAEAFF.

The V call is TRBV5-6, the J call TRBJ1-5; D ambiguous. The CDR3 is 15 residues long. CDR1 SGHDT and CDR2 YYEEEE come from the germline V gene. Trimming stripped 0 bases from V and 2 bases from J, with 9 bases between. This chain's CDR3 is CASSLGSFGNQPQHF. The CDR3 coding sequence is TGTGCCAGCAGCTTGGGGAGTTTTGGCAATCAGCCCCAGCATTTT.

The chain links TRBV19 to TRBJ2-5; D uncertain. The CDR3 consists of 11 residues. Germline CDR1 is LNHDA and CDR2 is SQIVND (reference sequence). Trimming left V 3 bases short and J 4 bases short, with 3 bases between. This chain's CDR3 is CASSMRETQYF. CDR3 in DNA: TGTGCCAGTAGTATGCGAGAGACCCAGTACTTC. Together with reference TRBV19 and TRBJ2-5, the CDR3 gives the full variable domain: DGGITQSPKYLFRKEGQNVTLSCEQNLNHDAMYWYRQDPGQGLRLIYYSQIVNDFQKGDIAEGYSVSREKKESFPLTVTSAQKNPTAFYLCASSMRETQYFGPGTRLLVL.

V usage is TRBV19 and J usage is TRBJ1-6; D gene ambiguous. The CDR3 runs 16 residues. V was cut by 3 bases and J by 0 bases, with 9 bases left in between. From germline, CDR1 is LNHDA and CDR2 SQIVND (reference sequence). The CDR3 spells CASSIGQTSYNSPLHF. In nucleotides, the CDR3 is TGTGCCAGTAGTATTGGTCAGACCTCCTATAATTCACCCCTCCACTTT.

The rearrangement uses TRBV6-1 and TRBJ2-3, with D perhaps matching TRBD2 (6 bases). The CDR3 has 15 amino acids. Trimming stripped 10 bases from V and 2 bases from J, with 19 bases between. The germline gives CDR1 MNHNS, CDR2 SASEGT. The CDR3 DNA follows: TGTGCCACCTTTCCTAGGGCTAGCGCCACAGATACGCAGTATTTT. Protein product: CATFPRASATDTQYF.

This clonotype was recorded a few times. The chain couples TRBV24-1 to TRBJ2-1; D ambiguous. V lost 1 base, J lost 10 bases, and 4 bases lay in between. CDR3 length: 11 amino acids. The germline gives CDR1 KGHDR, CDR2 SFDVKD. This CDR3 reads CATSDFGEQFF. DNA for the CDR3: TGTGCCACCAGTGATTTCGGAGAGCAGTTCTTC.

The V call is TRBV6-6, the J call TRBJ1-5; 8 bases fit TRBD1. The germline V gene encodes CDR1 MNHNY and CDR2 SVGAGI (reference sequence). V was pared by 5 bases and J by 7 bases, with 13 bases of the junction left unmatched. There are 16 residues in the CDR3. CDR3 sequence: CASSLRVAGGFQPQHF. Written as DNA, the CDR3 is TGTGCCAGCAGTCTCAGGGTCGCAGGGGGCTTCCAGCCCCAGCATTTT.

There are many counts of this clonotype. The chain combines TRBV6-5 with TRBJ2-1; TRBD2 agrees at 12 bases. V was pared by 0 bases and J by 6 bases, with 3 bases of the junction left unmatched. In germline, CDR1 is MNHEY, CDR2 SVGAGI. CDR3 length: 16 residues. Here the CDR3 reads CASSYSLAGGRNEQFF. The CDR3 coding sequence is TGTGCCAGCAGTTACTCCCTAGCGGGGGGGCGCAATGAGCAGTTCTTC.

This chain links TRBV7-7 with TRBJ1-5; 11 bases line up with TRBD1. Germline lookup yields CDR1 SSHAT and CDR2 FNYEAQ (reference sequence). The CDR3 runs to 19 residues. V shed 5 bases and J 5 bases; nucleotides not matched to a gene: 17. CDR3 sequence reads: CASSPRCNGQGAIDQPQHF. The CDR3 bases are TGTGCCAGCAGCCCCCGTTGTAACGGACAGGGGGCAATAGATCAGCCCCAGCATTTT.